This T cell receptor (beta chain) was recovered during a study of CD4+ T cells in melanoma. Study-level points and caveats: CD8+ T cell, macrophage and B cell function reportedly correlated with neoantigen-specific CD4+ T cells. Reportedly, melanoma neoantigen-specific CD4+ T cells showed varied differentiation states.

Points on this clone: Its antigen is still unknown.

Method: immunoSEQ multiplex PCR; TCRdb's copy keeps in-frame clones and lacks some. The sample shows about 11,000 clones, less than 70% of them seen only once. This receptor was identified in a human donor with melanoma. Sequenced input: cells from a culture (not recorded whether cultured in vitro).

The CDR3 reads CASSYTGGSYNEQFF. As DNA, the CDR3 is TGTGCCAGCAGTTATACGGGGGGTTCGTACAATGAGCAGTTCTTC. The rearrangement joins TRBV2 to TRBJ2-1; 7 bases match TRBD2. Germline CDR1 and CDR2: SNHLY and FYNNEI. Trimming removed 5 bases from V and 4 bases from J; junction bases left unmatched: 8. The CDR3 runs 15 residues.